A few counts support the clone carrying this T cell receptor beta chain. Its specificity is unknown. Pooling was applied to second doses at about 4 or about 12 weeks. Clones were sequenced by immunoSEQ multiplex PCR, and TCRdb holds only the in-frame ones, with some missing. The sample has about 150,000 clones, approximately 90% seen once. The CDR3 is 14 amino acids. Germline V gives CDR1 MNHEY, CDR2 SVGAGI. Trimming cost V 6 bases and J 4 bases, with 16 bases left between them. This sample is part of a study of T cell responses to AZD1222 COVID-19 vaccine. Study conclusions and caveats: Along spike, vaccine-associated CD4 TCRs were found throughout, with dominance at 160-218 and 743-854. Donors were largely white British and mainly female; clonal diversity was possibly underestimated.

The clonotype originates from an adult who received the AZD1222 COVID-19 vaccine. The rearrangement joins TRBV6-5 to TRBJ2-7; TRBD1 is a possible D gene (5 bases). The sequences come from peripheral blood, collected 28 days after the second AZD1222 dose. The CDR3 loop is CASRPSQGSYEQYF. CDR3 DNA: TGTGCCAGCAGACCGAGCCAGGGCTCTTACGAGCAGTACTTC.